This T cell receptor beta chain was captured in a study of T-cell reconstitution after alpha-beta-depleted transplantation in children (TCRdb year 2016). Turning to the overall study: Using TCR repertoire profiling, the study quantitatively followed how T-cell immune reconstitution unfolded in children after TCRalphabeta/CD19-depleted allogeneic hematopoietic cell transplantation.

Receptor amplification or capture employed PCR. Sequenced using an Illumina HiSeq 2500. Molecular barcoding was employed in the preparation of TCR libraries, with unique molecular identifiers being used to normalize TCRbeta repertoire quantification. TCRdb redid the processing of the public reads, applying fastp at Q25 and MiXCR, and retained in-frame beta chains. Each entry merges the rows of one CDR3 protein and shows their most common DNA and genes. This sample comprises some 340,000 distinct CDR3 sequences, 10% to 13% of them detected only once. Around 2.4% of the sample is in the top ten clones. Turning to this clonotype: The antigen this receptor binds is unknown. No base quality information exists; no much larger clone differs at one position.

Cut back by 0 bases and 14 bases, the V and J ends lie 20 bases apart. From a lookup of the germline V gene, CDR1 and CDR2 are SQVTM and ANQGSEA. CDR3 length: 14 amino acids, cysteine to phenylalanine. Only the CDR3 DNA stays, 42 bases, in frame from base 1. Source: PBMCs from the stem cell graft donor, taken from the stem cell graft. This receptor was taken from a human donor who donated a stem cell graft to a child with acute lymphoblastic leukemia. The chain employs TRBV29-1 and TRBJ2-1; the D gene is possibly TRBD1 or TRBD2, with 7 bases matching each. The CDR3 protein is CSVEDRGGPGEEFF. The nucleotides read TGCAGCGTTGAAGACAGGGGGGGACCTGGGGAGGAGTTCTTC.